This T cell receptor (beta chain) originates from a study of blood T cell repertoires in COVID-19. CDR3 length equals 15 residues. Repertoires were generated with immunoSEQ multiplex PCR, while TCRdb's copy carries only in-frame clones and drops some. The sample holds around 80,000 clones, 82% seen once. Sample: peripheral blood. This TCR derives from a man aged 60-69 years with acute or convalescent COVID-19. V and J are TRBV21-1 and TRBJ2-7; TRBD1 reflects the table's D call only, with no check against the DNA. TRBV21-1 represents a pseudogene. In DNA form, the CDR3 reads TGTGCCAGCAGCAAAGGGACAGGGGGGCCCTACGAGCAGTACTTC. Protein sequence: CASSKGTGGPYEQYF.